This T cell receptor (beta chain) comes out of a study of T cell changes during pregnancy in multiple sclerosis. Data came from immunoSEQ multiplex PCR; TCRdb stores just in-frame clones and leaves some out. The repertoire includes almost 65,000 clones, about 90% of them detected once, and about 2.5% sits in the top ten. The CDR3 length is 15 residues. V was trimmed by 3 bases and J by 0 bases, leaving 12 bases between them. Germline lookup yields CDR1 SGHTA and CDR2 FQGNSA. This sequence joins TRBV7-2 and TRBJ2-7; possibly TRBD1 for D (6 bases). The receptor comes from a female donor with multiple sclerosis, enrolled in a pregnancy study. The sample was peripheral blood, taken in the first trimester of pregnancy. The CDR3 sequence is CASSFEGVSSYEQYF. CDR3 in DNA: TGTGCCAGCAGCTTTGAGGGGGTGAGCTCCTACGAGCAGTACTTC.